Listed below are T cell receptor beta chains from one sample, sequenced in a study of blood T cell repertoires in COVID-19. The assay was immunoSEQ multiplex PCR, and TCRdb's table has in-frame clones only and misses some. The repertoire holds about 260,000 clones, 85% seen once, with 13% in the top ten. The sample taken for sequencing was peripheral blood. The origin of the receptors is a human donor in a cohort sampled during active COVID-19. Each CDR3 is given with its conserved first and last residue. The D gene is left open where the match is weak. Where a row states a size, it is once, few, many or the class of an expanded clone; other rows omit it.

-,TRBV5-1,TRBJ2-6,-,CASNPDGSGANVLTF,TGCGCCAGCAACCCAGATGGCTCTGGGGCCAACGTCCTGACTTTC
TRBD1,TRBV6-5,TRBJ2-2,-,CASRDRGLAPGELFF,TGTGCCAGCCGGGACAGGGGGCTGGCCCCCGGGGAGCTGTTTTTT
-,TRBV28,TRBJ1-1,-,CASSLSAGASTEAFF,TGTGCCAGCAGTTTATCGGCGGGCGCGAGTACTGAAGCTTTCTTT
TRBD1,TRBV2,TRBJ1-4,-,CASSDRDRGTKTTGEKLFF,TGTGCCAGCAGCGATAGGGACAGGGGCACCAAGACCACCGGTGAAAAACTGTTTTTT
-,TRBV10-1,TRBJ2-7,once,CASRPRGAYEQYF,TGCGCCAGCAGGCCCAGGGGGGCTTACGAGCAGTACTTC
TRBD2,TRBV7-7,TRBJ2-3,once,CASSLSLAGGDTQYF,TGTGCCAGCAGCTTGTCCCTAGCGGGAGGGGATACGCAGTATTTT
TRBD2,TRBV19,TRBJ2-3,-,CATSPAGLAGADTQYF,TGTGCCACCTCACCGGCGGGACTAGCGGGAGCCGATACGCAGTATTTT
-,TRBV29-1,TRBJ1-3,-,CSVDEGNTIYF,TGCAGCGTTGATGAGGGAAACACCATATATTTT
TRBD1,TRBV3-1/TRBV3-2,TRBJ1-1,-,CASSLQGAGGTEAFF,TGTGCCAGCAGCCTTCAAGGGGCAGGGGGCACTGAAGCTTTCTTT
TRBD1,TRBV5-4,TRBJ2-5,-,CASSFRQGAWETQYF,TGTGCCAGCAGCTTCAGACAGGGGGCTTGGGAGACCCAGTACTTC
-,TRBV28,TRBJ2-2,-,CASSKGFGQTTGELFF,TGTGCCAGCAGCAAAGGCTTCGGACAGACCACCGGGGAGCTGTTTTTT
-,TRBV5-1,TRBJ2-7,-,CASSGINAGNEQYF,TGCGCCAGCAGCGGGATTAATGCAGGGAACGAGCAGTACTTC
TRBD2,TRBV9,TRBJ2-5,-,CASSVGLAGVKGETQYF,TGTGCCAGCAGCGTAGGACTAGCGGGAGTCAAAGGAGAGACCCAGTACTTC
-,TRBV3-1/TRBV3-2,TRBJ2-7,-,CASSPTARSSYEQYF,TGTGCCAGCAGCCCGACGGCTAGGAGCTCCTACGAGCAGTACTTC
-,TRBV6-5,TRBJ1-4,-,CASSQDKATNEKLFF,TGTGCCAGCAGTCAGGACAAAGCAACTAATGAAAAACTGTTTTTT
-,TRBV14,TRBJ2-2,-,CASSRTPGTGELFF,TGTGCCAGCAGCCGAACCCCGGGGACCGGGGAGCTGTTTTTT
TRBD1,TRBV28,TRBJ1-2,-,CASREPGTGGSGYTF,TGTGCCAGCAGGGAGCCCGGGACAGGGGGGTCTGGCTACACCTTC